Presented here are 16 T cell receptor beta chains from one specimen sequenced in a study of response to subunit inactivated influenza vaccine. TCRdb fed the RT-PCR reads into MiXCR, producing one record per CDR3 protein. The sample shows around 580,000 distinct CDR3 sequences, roughly 12% of them seen only once. The sequenced sample was PBMCs from blood, obtained on the day of vaccination. These receptor sequences come from a man in his fifties who received an inactivated influenza vaccine.

This clonotype appeared a few times. This chain links TRBV6-5 with TRBJ1-2; TRBD1 matches at 9 bases. Germline CDR1 reads MNHEY; CDR2 reads SVGAGI. The trim removed 2 bases at V and 5 bases at J, leaving 12 bases unmatched. The CDR3 sequence is 17 residues long. The DNA for the CDR3 is TGTGCCAGCAGTTACCAAGCAAGGACAGGGGCTCATTATGGCTACACCTTC. It translates to CASSYQARTGAHYGYTF.

The rearrangement joins TRBV12-3 or TRBV12-4 to TRBJ1-5, with D uncertain. CDR3 size: 16 residues. The V end lost 3 bases, the J end lost 1 base, and 13 bases lay between the germline ends. CDR3 residues: CASSLRSGKSNQPQHF. The CDR3 coding sequence is TGTGCCAGCAGTTTGAGGAGTGGGAAGAGCAATCAGCCCCAGCATTTT.

This clonotype was found a few times. V and J are TRBV3-1 and TRBJ1-3; D unresolved. Germline CDR1 LGHDT, CDR2 YNNKEL (reference sequence). This CDR3 is 15 amino acids long. V was pared by 8 bases and J by 7 bases, with 21 bases between. CDR3 sequence (DNA): TGTGCCAGCGGGATAGGATCCTTGGGCGGGAACACCATATATTTT. Translation gives CASGIGSLGGNTIYF.

This clonotype was seen many times. The CDR3 loop is CASSLDGVGATGELFF. CDR3 bases: TGCGCCAGCAGCTTGGATGGAGTTGGTGCCACCGGGGAGCTGTTTTTT. V gene TRBV5-1 combines with J gene TRBJ2-2; D gene unclear. The germline V gene has CDR1 SGHRS and CDR2 YFSETQ. Trimming left V 0 bases short and J 4 bases short, with 13 bases between. The CDR3 length is 16 residues.

This clonotype has a handful of counts. The chain employs TRBV12-3 or TRBV12-4 and TRBJ1-4, with D possibly TRBD1 on 6 matching bases. V lost 6 bases, J lost 6 bases, and 14 bases lay in between. The CDR3 runs to 14 residues. Here the CDR3 reads CASRGAGLHEKLFF. The CDR3 coding sequence is TGTGCCAGCAGGGGGGCAGGGCTCCATGAAAAACTGTTTTTT.

This clonotype was recorded at least ten times. This rearrangement joins TRBV12-3 or TRBV12-4 to TRBJ2-1; a possible D gene is TRBD1 (5 bases). V was clipped by 6 bases and J by 4 bases, with 13 bases between them. This CDR3 is built from 14 residues. CDR3 loop: CASSIATVYNEQFF. CDR3 nucleotides: TGTGCCAGCAGCATCGCGACAGTTTACAATGAGCAGTTCTTC.

This clonotype has at least ten counts. V gene TRBV12-3 or TRBV12-4 combines with J gene TRBJ1-1; TRBD1 matches 8 bases. After removal of 3 bases from V and 6 bases from J, the junction contained 9 bases not matched to a gene. This CDR3 has 15 residues. CDR3 residues: CASSFRQGSFPEAFF. CDR3 in DNA: TGTGCCAGCAGTTTCAGACAGGGGTCGTTCCCTGAAGCTTTCTTT.

This clonotype was counted between two and nine times. This chain joins TRBV6-6 and TRBJ2-7, with 7 bases aligning to TRBD1. Germline values: CDR1 MNHNY, CDR2 SVGAGI (reference sequence). J was trimmed by 4 bases and V by 4 bases; bases with no gene match: 4. The length of the CDR3 is 13 residues. The CDR3 loop is CASSSQGFYEQYF. CDR3 coding DNA: TGTGCCAGCAGTTCACAGGGGTTTTACGAGCAGTACTTC.

Remarks on this clonotype: This sequence may be a read error, since a much larger clone differs from it by one base. This chain joins TRBV29-1 and TRBJ2-7, with 8 bases that match TRBD1. Losses at the gene ends were 7 bases for V and 5 bases for J; bases not matched to a gene: 7. CDR3 size: 12 residues. The germline V gene encodes CDR1 SQVTM and CDR2 ANQGSEA. DNA for the CDR3: TGCAGCGCTGAGCGGACAGGGAACGAGCAGTACTTC. Translated, it gives CSAERTGNEQYF.

This clonotype came up many times. The rearrangement joins TRBV5-6 to TRBJ2-7; D tentatively fits TRBD1 or TRBD2 (5 bases each). Germline CDR1 and CDR2: SGHDT and YYEEEE. The CDR3 is made up of 13 amino acids. The V end was cut by 2 bases, the J end by 3 bases, with 9 bases between. This CDR3 reads CASSLGTVYEQYF. CDR3 DNA: TGTGCCAGCAGCTTAGGGACGGTCTACGAGCAGTACTTC.

This clonotype appeared a few times. This sequence joins TRBV4-2 and TRBJ2-2, with D hard to call. There are 11 residues in the CDR3. V dropped 2 bases and J dropped 7 bases, with 2 bases sitting between them. Germline lookup yields CDR1 LGHNA and CDR2 YNFKEQ. CDR3 sequence reads: CASSQFGELFF. The CDR3 region has the DNA TGTGCCAGCAGCCAATTCGGGGAGCTGTTTTTT.

This clonotype was detected many times. The rearrangement links TRBV4-2 to TRBJ2-3; D uncertain. V was clipped by 5 bases and J by 0 bases, with 6 bases between them. The CDR3 spans 13 residues. Germline V CDR1 and CDR2: LGHNA, YNFKEQ. CDR3 sequence (DNA): TGTGCCAGCAGCACCGACAGCACAGATACGCAGTATTTT. This codes for CASSTDSTDTQYF.

This clonotype was counted between two and nine times. The chain has TRBV20-1 and TRBJ2-5, with TRBD1 identical over 9 bases. This CDR3 region has 14 residues. CDR1 is DFQATT, CDR2 SNEGSKA, per germline (reference sequence). The V gene end was trimmed by 6 bases and the J gene end by 6 bases; junction bases not matched to a gene: 11. In DNA form, the CDR3 reads TGCAGTGCACAGCCCCCACAGGGGGCAAAGACCCAGTACTTC. Its translation: CSAQPPQGAKTQYF.

This sequence joins TRBV4-2 and TRBJ2-5; 15 bases map to TRBD2. Germline-derived CDR1 and CDR2 are LGHNA and YNFKEQ. V was clipped by 6 bases and J by 4 bases; unmatched bases: 6. The CDR3 runs 16 residues. As DNA, the CDR3 is TGTGCCAGCAGTCACGGACTAGCGGGAGGGAGAGAGACCCAGTACTTC. This encodes CASSHGLAGGRETQYF.

The table lists this clonotype with a few counts. The chain employs TRBV29-1 and TRBJ2-2, with D unclear. CDR1 and CDR2 from the germline V gene are SQVTM and ANQGSEA. The CDR3 spans 11 residues. Between the trimmed V and J ends, which lost 3 bases and 12 bases, there was a span of 11 bases. CDR3 DNA sequence: TGCAGCGTTGAGTCTTGCCCAAAGCTGTTTTTT. Its translation is CSVESCPKLFF.

The genes are TRBV28 and TRBJ2-1; possible D gene TRBD2, 6 bases. Trimming took 6 bases from V and 2 from J, leaving 11 bases between them. The CDR3 runs to 14 residues. Germline V lookup: CDR1 MDHEN, CDR2 SYDVKM. The CDR3 sequence is CASSRLEAYNEQFF. The CDR3 nucleotides read TGTGCCAGCAGCCGACTAGAGGCCTACAATGAGCAGTTCTTC.